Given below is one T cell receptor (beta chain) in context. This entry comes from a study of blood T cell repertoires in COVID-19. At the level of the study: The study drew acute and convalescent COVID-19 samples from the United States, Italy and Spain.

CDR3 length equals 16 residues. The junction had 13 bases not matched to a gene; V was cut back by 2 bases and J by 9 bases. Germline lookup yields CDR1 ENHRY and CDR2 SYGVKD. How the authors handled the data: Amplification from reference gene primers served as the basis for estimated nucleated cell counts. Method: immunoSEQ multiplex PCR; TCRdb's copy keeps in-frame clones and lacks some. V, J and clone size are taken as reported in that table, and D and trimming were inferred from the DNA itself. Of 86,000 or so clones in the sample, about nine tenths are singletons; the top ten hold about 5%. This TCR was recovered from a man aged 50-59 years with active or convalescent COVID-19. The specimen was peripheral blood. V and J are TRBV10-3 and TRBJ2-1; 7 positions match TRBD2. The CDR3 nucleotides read TGTGCCATCAGTGAGGGCTTGGCTAGCGGCACGTCTGAGCAGTTCTTC. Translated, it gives CAISEGLASGTSEQFF.